These 8 T cell receptor beta chains were all obtained from the same sample, sequenced in a study of T cell responses to AZD1222 COVID-19 vaccine. The repertoire was sequenced with immunoSEQ multiplex PCR; TCRdb's copy has only in-frame clones and lacks some. This table holds 120,000 to 150,000 clones, 89% found once. Sequences were derived from peripheral blood, sampled on day 0 of AZD1222 vaccination. All receptors derive from an adult in good health.

The chain uses TRBV7-9 and TRBJ1-5, with D unclear. The CDR3 has 13 residues. Per the germline V gene, CDR1 is SEHNR and CDR2 is FQNEAQ (reference sequence). V was cut by 0 bases and J by 5 bases, with 5 bases left in between. The CDR3 is CASSLAMDQPQHF. CDR3 bases: TGTGCCAGCAGCTTAGCCATGGATCAGCCCCAGCATTTT.

In this sample, this clone turned up once. This chain joins TRBV7-2 and TRBJ2-7; D not resolved. The CDR3 has 13 residues. V was cut by 3 bases and J by 5 bases, with 11 bases left in between. CDR1 is SGHTA and CDR2 is FQGNSA in the germline V gene. CDR3 nucleotides: TGTGCCAGCAGCTTCCGCCGGGCCGACGAGCAGTACTTC. Protein sequence: CASSFRRADEQYF.

The chain uses TRBV4-3 and TRBJ2-1, with 7 bases that match TRBD1. Germline V CDR1 and CDR2: LGHNA, YSLEER. The CDR3 spans 17 residues. Trimming took 3 bases from V and 6 from J; bases not matched to a gene: 14. CDR3 in amino acids: CASSHALPGTVGNEQFF. CDR3 coding DNA: TGCGCCAGCAGCCACGCGCTTCCGGGGACAGTTGGCAATGAGCAGTTCTTC.

The V call is TRBV6-6, the J call TRBJ2-2; D possibly corresponds to TRBD1 (5 bases). Germline V gene lookup returns CDR1 MNHNY and CDR2 SVGAGI (reference sequence). V lost 6 bases, J lost 0 bases, and 8 bases lay in between. The CDR3 sequence is 14 residues long. CDR3 nucleotide sequence: TGTGCCAGCAGAATGGACACGAACACCGGGGAGCTGTTTTTT. Encoded protein: CASRMDTNTGELFF.

In the case of this clone: Other DNA sequences in this sample translate to the same CDR3. The rearrangement uses TRBV10-3 and TRBJ2-3; D not resolved. This CDR3 is 13 amino acids long. Trimming took off 0 bases at V and 5 bases at J, with 6 bases between the two ends. Germline CDR1 reads ENHRY; CDR2 reads SYGVKD. Written as DNA, the CDR3 is TGTGCCATCAGTGAGTCGGACGGAGATACGCAGTATTTT. It encodes CAISESDGDTQYF.

The chain recombines TRBV29-1 with TRBJ2-5; possibly TRBD1 for D (5 bases). CDR1 SQVTM and CDR2 ANQGSEA come from the germline V gene. CDR3 size: 12 residues. The V end lost 7 bases, the J end lost 3 bases, and 12 bases lay between the germline ends. The CDR3 spells CSGGHIKETQYF. CDR3 DNA: TGCAGCGGCGGACACATAAAAGAGACCCAGTACTTC.

This rearrangement joins TRBV4-1 to TRBJ2-1; no reliable D call. Germline V gene data show CDR1 as MGHRA and CDR2 as YSYEKL. V lost 10 bases to trimming and J lost 9 bases, with 10 bases between them. The CDR3 length is 10 residues. CDR3 in amino acids: CATGFVEQFF. The CDR3 DNA sequence: TGCGCCACCGGGTTTGTTGAGCAGTTCTTC.

V gene TRBV3-1 (or the pseudogene TRBV3-2) combines with J gene TRBJ1-2; 7 nucleotides line up with TRBD1. CDR3 length: 14 residues. Germline values: CDR1 LGHDT, CDR2 YNNKEL (reference sequence). J was trimmed by 1 base and V by 9 bases; bases with no gene match: 8. CDR3 protein: CASTTGASNYGYTF. In DNA, the CDR3 is TGTGCCAGTACTACAGGGGCGAGTAACTATGGCTACACCTTC.